The sequence of this T cell receptor beta chain was determined in a study of cytomegalovirus exposure and HLA in healthy donors. The PCR contained 60 Vbeta and 13 Jbeta primers. Clones were read by immunoSEQ multiplex PCR, and TCRdb kept only the in-frame ones, dropping some. The sample holds under 250,000 clones, under 85% seen once. Turning to this clone: Its antigen is not known.

Notes on the study in general: Immune exposure information available was restricted to CMV serostatus.

This sequence was found in a woman aged 45 to 65 in good health and CMV-seropositive. Sample: PBMCs.

CDR3 in DNA: TGTGCCAGCAGCTCCTCGACTAGCGGGGGTAGAGATACGCAGTATTTT. Translation: CASSSSTSGGRDTQYF. The chain employs TRBV7-9 and TRBJ2-3; 12 bases match TRBD2. V shed 4 bases and J 5 bases; nucleotides not matched to a gene: 7. Germline V gene lookup returns CDR1 SEHNR and CDR2 FQNEAQ (reference sequence). The CDR3 extends over 16 amino acids.